This entry describes one TCR beta chain. Its antigen is still unknown. The data were obtained in a study of shared clonotypes between healthy human individuals. Study-wide results and limits: Rarefaction showed sorted-subset sequencing was incomplete despite large depth.

Cells designated naive CD8 were CD45RO-negative and were positively selected for CCR7, with terminally differentiated effector memory CD45RA+ cells excluded. Germline-derived CDR1 and CDR2 are SQVTM and ANQGSEA. The CDR3 runs to 12 residues. V was pared by 6 bases and J by 2 bases, with 5 bases between. Evenly divided among several immunoSEQ plates was the genomic DNA of each subset. Assay: immunoSEQ multiplex PCR; the TCRdb copy retains only in-frame clones and omits some. The profile shows approximately 2,200,000 clones, under 95% of them singletons. The receptor was derived from a man between 18 and 35 years old in good health. Some clones in this sample may be carry-over from other donors' samples. The chain uses TRBV29-1 and TRBJ2-6, with unresolved D. Sequenced input: naive CD8+ T cells from PBMCs. CDR3 coding DNA: TGCAGCGTGCGGACTGGGGCCAACGTCCTGACTTTC. It codes for CSVRTGANVLTF.